This entry lists 20 T cell receptor beta chains sequenced from one sample in a study of high-grade serous ovarian cancer treatment subgroups. Measured with immunoSEQ multiplex PCR; TCRdb has only the in-frame clones, and not every one. The sample lists about 30,000 clones, about 81% occurring once. Tumor samples were obtained before definitive surgery or chemotherapy. The sample taken for sequencing was tumor tissue. Receptor source: a human donor with high-grade serous ovarian cancer.

The chain is built from TRBV13 and TRBJ2-3; 8 nucleotides line up with TRBD2. In germline, CDR1 is PRHDT, CDR2 FYEKMQ (reference sequence). This CDR3 comprises 16 residues. Trimming at V came to 1 base and at J to 7 bases, leaving 10 bases not matched to a gene. In DNA, the CDR3 is TGTGCCAGCAGCTTAGTCCCGAGCGGGAGCCAAAATACGCAGTATTTT. Translation: CASSLVPSGSQNTQYF.

The J gene is TRBJ2-5, the V gene TRBV5-6; a weak D match, TRBD1 (5 bases). V lost 4 bases to trimming and J lost 2 bases, with 12 bases between them. The CDR3 consists of 14 residues. The germline V gene encodes CDR1 SGHDT and CDR2 YYEEEE. The CDR3 protein is CASSPRGFQETQYF. CDR3 DNA: TGTGCCAGCAGCCCTAGGGGATTTCAAGAGACCCAGTACTTC. The full variable domain, with the rest looked up from reference TRBV5-6 and TRBJ2-5, is DAGVTQSPTHLIKTRGQQVTLRCSPKSGHDTVSWYQQALGQGPQFIFQYYEEEERQRGNFPDRFSGHQFPNYSSELNVNALLLGDSALYLCASSPRGFQETQYFGPGTRLLVL.

The chain joins TRBV5-1 to TRBJ2-5, with 15 bases lining up with TRBD2. Germline CDR1 reads SGHRS; CDR2 reads YFSETQ. The CDR3 covers 17 residues. Losses at the gene ends were 4 bases for V and 4 bases for J; bases not matched to a gene: 8. This CDR3 reads CASSRGLAGGGGETQYF. CDR3 DNA sequence: TGCGCCAGCAGCAGGGGACTAGCGGGAGGTGGAGGAGAGACCCAGTACTTC.

The chain combines TRBV6-1 with TRBJ1-5; D possibly corresponds to TRBD1 (5 bases). The germline CDR1 and CDR2 sequences are MNHNS and SASEGT. Trimming removed 5 bases at V and 5 bases at J, with 10 bases between. This CDR3 has 13 residues. The CDR3 sequence is CASSYRRDQPQHF. The CDR3 DNA reads as TGTGCCAGCAGTTATCGCAGGGATCAGCCCCAGCATTTT.

V and J are TRBV7-6 and TRBJ1-4; D not certain. CDR3 length: 14 amino acids. Trimming stripped 0 bases from V and 8 bases from J, with 10 bases between. Per germline, CDR1 SGHVS and CDR2 FNYEAQ. The CDR3 DNA reads TGTGCCAGCAGCTTAGCGGGAGGCCCCGAAAAACTGTTTTTT. Its translation: CASSLAGGPEKLFF.

This sequence joins TRBV6-1 and TRBJ1-4, with D possibly matching TRBD1 (6 bases). The CDR3 consists of 14 residues. Deletions cut 0 bases from V and 4 bases from J, with 6 bases between. Germline-derived CDR1 and CDR2 are MNHNS and SASEGT. The CDR3 region is CASSEADSNEKLFF. DNA for the CDR3: TGTGCCAGCAGTGAAGCGGACAGTAATGAAAAACTGTTTTTT.

The J gene is TRBJ2-2, the V gene TRBV5-1; 12 bases agree with TRBD2. V shed 0 bases, J shed 7 bases, and the junction held 13 bases outside the gene matches. The CDR3 extends over 19 amino acids. Germline V gives CDR1 SGHRS, CDR2 YFSETQ. The CDR3 is CASSLGGNRLAGDGGELFF. Written as DNA, the CDR3 is TGCGCCAGCAGCTTGGGCGGGAACCGACTAGCGGGAGACGGCGGGGAGCTGTTTTTT.

CDR3 sequence: CASSIRTGELFF. CDR3 bases: TGTGCCAGTAGTATACGCACCGGGGAGCTGTTTTTT. The chain combines TRBV19 with TRBJ2-2; the D is unclear. Trimming removed 2 bases at V and 4 bases at J, with 2 bases between. In germline, CDR1 is LNHDA, CDR2 SQIVND (reference sequence). The length of the CDR3 is 12 residues.

J is TRBJ2-7 and V is TRBV28; D gene ambiguous. V lost 5 bases, J lost 2 bases, and 10 bases lay in between. The CDR3 has 13 residues. Germline loops: CDR1 MDHEN, CDR2 SYDVKM. In DNA, the CDR3 is TGTGCCAGCAGTCTCATACAAGCCTACGAGCAGTACTTC. Its translation: CASSLIQAYEQYF.

This clone was observed a handful of times. The chain joins TRBV19 to TRBJ2-7; 10 bases fit TRBD2. Germline values: CDR1 LNHDA, CDR2 SQIVND (reference sequence). The CDR3 spans 15 residues. With 5 bases clipped from V and 7 bases from J, the junction kept 11 bases outside the gene matches. The CDR3 bases are TGTGCCAGTAGTCGAAATCCAGGGACTAGCGAAGAGCAGTACTTC. This gives the protein CASSRNPGTSEEQYF.

The chain recombines TRBV25-1 with TRBJ1-1, with TRBD1 as a possible D gene (5 bases). Germline V gene lookup returns CDR1 MGHDK and CDR2 SYGVNS. This CDR3 is built from 14 residues. Trimming stripped 4 bases from V and 8 bases from J, with 17 bases between. The CDR3 DNA reads TGTGCCAGCAGTGGAGGGGCAGTATCTTCAGAAGCTTTCTTT. It is translated as CASSGGAVSSEAFF.

This rearrangement joins TRBV28 to TRBJ1-1; 7 bases are shared with TRBD1. The CDR3 is 18 residues long. The V gene end was trimmed by 6 bases and the J gene end by 3 bases; junction bases not matched to a gene: 19. The germline CDR1 and CDR2 sequences are MDHEN and SYDVKM. DNA for the CDR3: TGTGCCAGCAGAGATCCTGGACAGGTTTTTGGGATGGACACTGAAGCTTTCTTT. It codes for CASRDPGQVFGMDTEAFF.

This clone was detected only a few times. The rearrangement uses TRBV5-1 and TRBJ2-5; 8 bases map to TRBD2. CDR3 length equals 15 residues. The germline gives CDR1 SGHRS, CDR2 YFSETQ. Trimming at V came to 0 bases and at J to 5 bases, leaving 6 bases not matched to a gene. The CDR3 nucleotides read TGCGCCAGCAGCTTGGACGGGAGGGCCTTGGAGACCCAGTACTTC. It specifies CASSLDGRALETQYF.

This clone has a single count. The chain couples TRBV23-1 to TRBJ2-1; possible D gene TRBD2, 6 bases. TRBV23-1 is treated as an ORF (open reading frame) with a function not yet certain. CDR3 length: 18 amino acids. Trimming took off 0 bases at V and 4 bases at J, with 19 bases between the two ends. The CDR3: CASSQSSGRVGFYNEQFF. As DNA, the CDR3 is TGCGCCAGCAGTCAATCGTCCGGGAGAGTGGGGTTTTACAATGAGCAGTTCTTC.

The gene calls are TRBV7-2 and TRBJ2-1; 9 nucleotides line up with TRBD2. After removal of 1 base from V and 9 bases from J, the junction contained 7 bases not matched to a gene. The germline V gene has CDR1 SGHTA and CDR2 FQGNSA. The CDR3 loop spans 15 amino acids. Here the CDR3 DNA reads TGTGCCAGCAGCTTAGGTGCGGGAGGGCAGAGTGAGCAGTTCTTC. Protein sequence: CASSLGAGGQSEQFF.

The rearrangement joins TRBV18 to TRBJ1-4; 7 bases fit TRBD1. J lost 2 bases, V lost 1 base, and 4 bases had no gene match. This CDR3 has 16 residues. Germline CDR1 reads KGHSH; CDR2 reads LQKENI. The CDR3 loop is CASSPQGATTNEKLFF. The CDR3 bases are TGTGCCAGCTCACCACAGGGGGCAACGACTAATGAAAAACTGTTTTTT.

This chain uses TRBV30 with TRBJ1-4; D not resolved. The germline V and J ends were trimmed by 0 bases and 8 bases, with 16 bases remaining between them. This CDR3 has 15 residues. Germline-derived CDR1 and CDR2 are GTSNPN and SVGIG (reference sequence). DNA for the CDR3: TGTGCCTGGAGTGTACTCCGACCAATCGAGGAAAAACTGTTTTTT. This translates into CAWSVLRPIEEKLFF.

This sequence joins TRBV5-1 and TRBJ2-7; 7 bases match TRBD1. Germline V gene sequence: CDR1 SGHRS, CDR2 YFSETQ. This CDR3 region has 12 residues. V lost 4 bases and J lost 7; bases outside the gene matches: 5. The CDR3 DNA reads as TGCGCCAGCAGCAACTTGACAGGGGAGCAGTACTTC. It yields the protein CASSNLTGEQYF.

The V gene is TRBV5-1, the J gene TRBJ2-2; D is unclear. With 4 bases removed from V and 2 bases from J, the gap between germline ends came to 3 bases. The CDR3 consists of 12 residues. Germline V CDR1 and CDR2: SGHRS, YFSETQ. The CDR3 sequence: CASSTNTGELFF. The DNA of the CDR3 is TGCGCCAGCAGCACAAACACCGGGGAGCTGTTTTTT.

The V and J genes are TRBV19 and TRBJ1-5; tentatively, D is TRBD1 (5 bases). The germline V gene encodes CDR1 LNHDA and CDR2 SQIVND (reference sequence). This CDR3 region has 15 residues. The germline V and J ends were trimmed by 7 bases and 2 bases, with 15 bases remaining between them. The CDR3, as DNA: TGTGCCAGTACTGGGACCGCTTTTGGCAATCAGCCCCAGCATTTT. Translated: CASTGTAFGNQPQHF.